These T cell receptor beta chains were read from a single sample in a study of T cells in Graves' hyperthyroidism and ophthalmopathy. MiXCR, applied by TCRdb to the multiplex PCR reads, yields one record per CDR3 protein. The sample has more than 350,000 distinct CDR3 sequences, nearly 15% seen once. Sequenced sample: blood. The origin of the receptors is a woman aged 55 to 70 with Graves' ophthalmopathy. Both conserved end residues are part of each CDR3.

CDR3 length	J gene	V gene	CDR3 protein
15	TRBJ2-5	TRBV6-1	CASSELGADQETQYF
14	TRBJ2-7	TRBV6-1	CASIPMTGRHEQYF
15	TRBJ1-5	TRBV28	CASNPRGHSNQPQHF
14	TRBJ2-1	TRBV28	CASSDGLVGNEQFF
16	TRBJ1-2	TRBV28	CASSYRRRGGNYGYTF
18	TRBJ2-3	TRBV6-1	CASSPQLGLAGGRDTQYF
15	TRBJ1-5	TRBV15	CATSREGGNNQPQHF
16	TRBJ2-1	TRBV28	CASSPPGTSGWNEQFF
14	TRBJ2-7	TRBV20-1	CSARETGRTYEQYF
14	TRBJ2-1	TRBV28	CASSFSGRANEQFF
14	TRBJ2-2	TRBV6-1	CAPRGGANTGELFF
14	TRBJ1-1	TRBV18	CASSRTEPNTEAFF
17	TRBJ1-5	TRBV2	CASSEGFFLGFNQPQHF
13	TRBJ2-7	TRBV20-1	CSARIKYSYEQYF
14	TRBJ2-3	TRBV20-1	CSAIIDRGGDTQYF
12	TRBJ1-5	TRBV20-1	CSASGSNQPQHF
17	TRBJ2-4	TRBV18	CASSRGPDKIAKNIQYF
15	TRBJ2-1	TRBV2	CASTARAQLGGEQFF
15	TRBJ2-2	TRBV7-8	CASTIDLRETGELFF
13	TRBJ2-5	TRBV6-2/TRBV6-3	CASSYSRLETQYF
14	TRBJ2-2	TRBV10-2	CASRGEGNTGELFF
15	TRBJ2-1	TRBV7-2	CASSRDGKLNVEQFF
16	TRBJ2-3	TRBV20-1	CSASFPSGRAADTQYF
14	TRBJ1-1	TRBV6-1	CASGTRTGDIEAFF
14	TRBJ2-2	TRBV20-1	CSAGAGGGTGELFF
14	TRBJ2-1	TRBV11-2	CASSTTTGGNEQFF
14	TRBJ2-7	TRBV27	CASSLASGRREQYF
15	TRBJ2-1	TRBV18	CASSPPLAEGNEQFF
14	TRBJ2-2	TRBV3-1	CASSQGRNTGELFF
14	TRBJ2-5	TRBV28	CASSTGGAEETQYF
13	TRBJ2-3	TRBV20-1	CSARDGATDTQYF
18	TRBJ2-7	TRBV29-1	CSVEEWGTSGSVRYEQYF
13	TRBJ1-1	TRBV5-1	CASSSGTYTEAFF
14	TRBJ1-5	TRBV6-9	CASSYGQGWHPQHF
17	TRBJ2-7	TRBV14	CASSHSGGPLSSYEQYF
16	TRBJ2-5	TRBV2	CASSELSGGSGETQYF
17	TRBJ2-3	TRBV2	CASKEGTSGSFTDTQYF
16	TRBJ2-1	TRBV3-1	CASTPRASVTDNEQFF
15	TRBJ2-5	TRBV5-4	CASSPRLVGQETQYF
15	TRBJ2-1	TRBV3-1	CASKGKGLASNEQFF
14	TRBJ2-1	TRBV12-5	CASGLAEAMGGQFF
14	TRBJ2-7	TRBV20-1	CSARGTQTIYEQYF